The clone carrying this T cell receptor beta chain was found many times. Antigen unknown. Germline V gene lookup returns CDR1 SGHAT and CDR2 FQDESV (reference sequence). The V end lost 3 bases, the J end lost 0 bases, and 9 bases lay between the germline ends. The CDR3 totals 15 residues. This specimen belongs to a study of early T cells in non-severe SARS-CoV-2 infection. For the study at large: Alpha and beta chains were unpaired, from unsorted whole-blood bulk RNA. Findings and caveats of the study: VDJdb matching skewed toward anti-spike CD8 responses, missing private and CD4 specificities.

Unique molecular identifiers (one per individual cDNA molecule) were attached. TCRdb re-derived calls from the 5' RACE reads in MiXCR, one entry per CDR3 protein. The sample shows some 22,000 distinct CDR3 sequences, under 5.5% of them seen only once. The sequence was obtained from an adult who was a healthcare worker with PCR-confirmed SARS-CoV-2 infection or an uninfected control (not recorded which). Material for sequencing was whole blood. The gene calls are TRBV11-1 and TRBJ2-1; no clear D. CDR3 sequence reads: CASSLLHSSYNEQFF. The CDR3, as DNA: TGTGCCAGCAGCTTGCTTCATAGCTCCTACAATGAGCAGTTCTTC.